This T cell receptor beta chain is from a study of cytomegalovirus exposure and HLA in healthy donors. Findings of the study overall: Further analysis was carried out later, and it showed several of the most significant clusters appearing linked to common viral pathogens. It was reported that the classifier diagnosed cytomegalovirus status with high specificity and sensitivity in both the original and validation cohorts.

This clone was counted a few times. The antigen is unknown. The PCR employed 60 Vbeta primers together with 13 Jbeta primers. Data came from immunoSEQ multiplex PCR; TCRdb stores just in-frame clones and leaves some out. Found here are 150,000 to 200,000 clones, 78% of them singletons; the top ten hold around 14%. CDR1 and CDR2 (germline): SGHNT, YENEEA. V dropped 5 bases and J dropped 4 bases, with 15 bases sitting between them. The CDR3 is 15 amino acids. The chain uses TRBV11-3 and TRBJ2-1; tentative D call: TRBD2 (6 bases). What was sequenced was PBMCs. The receptor comes from a woman in her twenties or thirties in good health and CMV-seropositive. CDR3 DNA sequence: TGTGCCAGCAGCACCTCCGGGACTTTATACAATGAGCAGTTCTTC. Translated, it gives CASSTSGTLYNEQFF.